These 24 T cell receptor beta chains originate from one sample sequenced in a study of Ad26.COV2.S vaccination and SARS-CoV-2 variants (dated by TCRdb to the early 2020s). Library generation was performed with the immunoSEQ multiplex PCR assay. TCRdb obtained this table from immuneACCESS and retained in-frame rearrangements with V and J assigned. These tables miss some clones; where compared with another copy, unresolved V genes account for less than half of the shortfall, and the remainder is unexplained. For this sample there are hundreds of thousands of clones; roughly 85% appear just once. The ten largest clonotypes hold about 7.4% of the sample. The sample's treatment or condition label, in plain terms: 19 received Ad26.COV2.S at low or high dose, single or two shots; roughly five received placebo; per-sample allocation not given. Repertoires of vaccine and placebo recipients were sequenced from samples taken on day 63 after the first injection.

This specimen was peripheral blood, taken in a trial of Ad26.COV2.S vaccine versus placebo. All receptors come from a person aged 18-65 years who received the Ad26.COV2.S COVID-19 vaccine or a placebo.

The genes are TRBV21-1 and TRBJ1-5. TRBV21-1 is reported as a pseudogene. The CDR3 contains 13 residues. CDR3 DNA sequence: TGTGCCAGCAGCAAAACCGGGGGACAGCCCCAGCATTTT. Its protein product is CASSKTGGQPQHF.

The chain links TRBV6-5 to TRBJ1-3, with D unresolved. Trimming removed 6 bases from V and 0 bases from J, with 12 bases in between. The CDR3 loop spans 15 amino acids. Germline assignment: CDR1 MNHEY and CDR2 SVGAGI. The CDR3 loop is CASRWTGSSGNTIYF. CDR3 bases: TGTGCCAGCAGGTGGACGGGAAGCTCTGGAAACACCATATATTTT.

J is TRBJ2-1 and V is TRBV6-6; D not certain. The CDR3 consists of 12 residues. Germline V gives CDR1 MNHNY, CDR2 SVGAGI (reference sequence). The V and J ends lost 5 bases and 6 bases respectively, with 8 bases between them. The DNA of the CDR3 is TGTGCCAGCAGTGGACCGATCAATGAGCAGTTCTTC. Protein sequence: CASSGPINEQFF.

The genes are TRBV19 and TRBJ1-4; no clear D gene. From germline, CDR1 is LNHDA and CDR2 SQIVND (reference sequence). Trimming cost V 0 bases and J 7 bases, with 12 bases left between them. There are 15 residues in the CDR3. The CDR3 DNA reads TGTGCCAGTAGTATAGATGGCGGCACGGGTGAAAAACTGTTTTTT. It specifies CASSIDGGTGEKLFF.

The rearrangement links TRBV6-1 to TRBJ2-7, with D possibly called TRBD1 or TRBD2 (6 bases each). The CDR3 length is 17 residues. The germline gives CDR1 MNHNS, CDR2 SASEGT. V lost 0 bases to trimming and J lost 6 bases, with 21 bases between them. The CDR3: CASSEAGGRTVGGEQYF. The CDR3 region has the DNA TGTGCCAGCAGTGAAGCGGGCGGGCGGACAGTCGGGGGCGAGCAGTACTTC.

The rearrangement joins TRBV5-6 to TRBJ2-5, with 9 positions matching TRBD1. V dropped 3 bases and J dropped 4; count of bases not matched to a gene: 4. The CDR3 spans 14 residues. Germline assignment: CDR1 SGHDT and CDR2 YYEEEE. The CDR3 reads CASSSGQGGETQYF. CDR3 DNA: TGTGCCAGCAGCTCGGGACAGGGAGGAGAGACCCAGTACTTC.

The chain employs TRBV9 and TRBJ2-7; D unresolved. CDR3 size: 13 residues. The germline V and J ends were trimmed by 4 bases and 6 bases, with 14 bases remaining between them. Germline lookup yields CDR1 SGDLS and CDR2 YYNGEE. CDR3 DNA sequence: TGTGCCAGCAGCTCCCACGACGGGTTCGAGCAGTACTTC. This translates into CASSSHDGFEQYF.

The V call is TRBV11-3, the J call TRBJ2-3, with 9 bases matching TRBD2. Germline V lookup: CDR1 SGHNT, CDR2 YENEEA. This CDR3 region has 15 residues. Trimming cost V 3 bases and J 3 bases; bases outside gene matches: 4. The CDR3 is CASSFESGGTDTQYF. Here the CDR3 DNA reads TGTGCCAGCAGCTTCGAGAGCGGGGGGACAGATACGCAGTATTTT.

This clone occurred a few times. The DNA of the CDR3 is TGTGCCAGCAGTTCTACTTCTAGCTCCTACAATGAGCAGTTCTTC. Translation: CASSSTSSSYNEQFF. This chain uses TRBV6-2 or TRBV6-3 with TRBJ2-1; D gene uncertain. V was cut by 4 bases and J by 0 bases, with 10 bases left in between. CDR1 and CDR2 from the germline V gene are MNHEY and SVGEGT. CDR3 length: 15 residues.

The V gene is TRBV11-2, the J gene TRBJ2-5; tentatively, D is TRBD1 (6 bases). Trimming pared 3 bases from V and 5 bases from J, leaving 10 bases between. In germline, CDR1 is SGHAT, CDR2 FQNNGV. CDR3 length: 13 residues. CDR3 in amino acids: CASSFRGAETQYF. The DNA for the CDR3 is TGTGCCAGCAGCTTCAGGGGCGCGGAGACCCAGTACTTC.

The V gene is TRBV9, the J gene TRBJ1-3; D is ambiguous. This CDR3 is 15 amino acids long. The germline gives CDR1 SGDLS, CDR2 YYNGEE. With 4 bases removed from V and 0 bases from J, the gap between germline ends came to 11 bases. The DNA for the CDR3 is TGTGCCAGCAGCCCCCGGGGTTCCTCTGGAAACACCATATATTTT. This translates into CASSPRGSSGNTIYF. Full variable domain (rest looked up from reference TRBV9 and TRBJ1-3): DSGVTQTPKHLITATGQRVTLRCSPRSGDLSVYWYQQSLDQGLQFLIQYYNGEERAKGNILERFSAQQFPDLHSELNLSSLELGDSALYFCASSPRGSSGNTIYFGEGSWLTVV.

J is TRBJ1-2 and V is TRBV7-2; 10 bases fit TRBD1. J was trimmed by 6 bases and V by 3 bases; bases with no gene match: 1. The germline gives CDR1 SGHTA, CDR2 FQGNSA. The CDR3 has 13 residues. In nucleotides, the CDR3 is TGTGCCAGCAGCTTCGGACAGGGGGATGGCTACACCTTC. Protein sequence: CASSFGQGDGYTF.

This chain links TRBV4-1 with TRBJ1-4, with D tentatively TRBD1 (5 bases). V was clipped by 7 bases and J by 4 bases, with 16 bases between them. The germline V gene has CDR1 MGHRA and CDR2 YSYEKL. The CDR3 runs 15 residues. In nucleotides, the CDR3 is TGCGCCAGCAAGCAAGTCGGGACCTTTAATGAAAAACTGTTTTTT. Translation: CASKQVGTFNEKLFF.

The gene calls are TRBV29-1 and TRBJ2-7; 10 bases are a match to TRBD2. CDR3 length: 13 residues. Germline-derived CDR1 and CDR2 are SQVTM and ANQGSEA. The ends lost 3 bases at V and 3 bases at J; junction bases unmatched: 2. CDR3 amino acids: CSVEASGGYEQYF. DNA for the CDR3: TGCAGCGTTGAGGCTAGCGGGGGCTACGAGCAGTACTTC.

V usage is TRBV5-6 and J usage is TRBJ1-4, with 7 bases lining up with TRBD1. The CDR3 spans 15 residues. Germline lookup yields CDR1 SGHDT and CDR2 YYEEEE. V shed 4 bases, J shed 6 bases, and the junction held 9 bases outside the gene matches. The CDR3 loop reads CASSLVGDRDEKLFF. The CDR3 nucleotides read TGTGCCAGCAGCCTCGTGGGGGACAGAGATGAAAAACTGTTTTTT.

The V call is TRBV7-9, the J call TRBJ2-7, with 10 bases identical to TRBD2. The junction had 10 bases not matched to a gene; V was cut back by 5 bases and J by 3 bases. The CDR3 is 16 residues long. CDR1 and CDR2 from the germline V gene are SEHNR and FQNEAQ (reference sequence). CDR3 sequence reads: CASSDRSGRAFYEQYF. CDR3 DNA sequence: TGTGCCAGCAGCGACAGAAGCGGGAGGGCCTTCTACGAGCAGTACTTC.

This chain connects TRBV5-6 to TRBJ2-5; the match to TRBD2 covers 15 bases. The V gene end was trimmed by 4 bases and the J gene end by 5 bases; junction bases not matched to a gene: 6. CDR3 length: 16 amino acids. Germline V gene data show CDR1 as SGHDT and CDR2 as YYEEEE. This chain's CDR3 is CASSQWTSGRGETQYF. CDR3 DNA sequence: TGTGCCAGCAGCCAATGGACTAGCGGGAGGGGGGAGACCCAGTACTTC.

This chain uses TRBV19 with TRBJ2-5; no clear D gene. Germline CDR1 and CDR2: LNHDA and SQIVND (reference sequence). The CDR3 has 12 amino acids. Trimming removed 3 bases from V and 7 bases from J, with 9 bases in between. The CDR3 reads CASSIKAGTQYF. The CDR3 nucleotides read TGTGCCAGTAGTATCAAAGCAGGGACCCAGTACTTC. Together with reference TRBV19 and TRBJ2-5, the CDR3 gives the full variable domain: DGGITQSPKYLFRKEGQNVTLSCEQNLNHDAMYWYRQDPGQGLRLIYYSQIVNDFQKGDIAEGYSVSREKKESFPLTVTSAQKNPTAFYLCASSIKAGTQYFGPGTRLLVL.

In its sample, this clone was seen once. The CDR3 loop is CASSGGLPYEQYF. The CDR3 bases are TGTGCCAGCAGCGGCGGGTTACCCTACGAGCAGTACTTC. The gene calls are TRBV11-1 and TRBJ2-7; TRBD2 might be the D (5 bases). CDR1 and CDR2 from the germline V gene are SGHAT and FQDESV (reference sequence). V lost 5 bases and J 2 bases, leaving 10 bases between the germline ends. This CDR3 is built from 13 residues.

The chain links TRBV2 to TRBJ1-6, with D possibly matching TRBD1 (5 bases). The V gene's germline CDR1 is SNHLY and CDR2 FYNNEI. The CDR3 consists of 17 residues. The V end was cut by 7 bases, the J end by 7 bases, with 23 bases between. DNA of the CDR3: TGTGCCAGCAACATCGACAGTGGGAAACCGGGGAATTCACCCCTCCACTTT. This translates into CASNIDSGKPGNSPLHF.

In DNA form, the CDR3 reads TGTGCCAGCAGTGAATATAATACGCAGTATTTT. It specifies CASSEYNTQYF. The V gene is TRBV2, the J gene TRBJ2-3, with no clear D. CDR3 size: 11 residues. Germline V gives CDR1 SNHLY, CDR2 FYNNEI. V lost 2 bases, J lost 7 bases, and 4 bases lay in between.

The chain employs TRBV12-5 and TRBJ2-7; no firm D call. Trimming cost V 0 bases and J 2 bases, with 8 bases left between them. Germline V gives CDR1 LGHNT, CDR2 FRNRAP. This CDR3 region has 14 residues. The CDR3 DNA reads TGTGCTAGTGGTTTGGTAAATTATCCCTACGAGCAGTACTTC. Its translation is CASGLVNYPYEQYF.

This chain uses TRBV6-5 with TRBJ1-2, with TRBD1 identical over 10 bases. The CDR3 sequence is 13 residues long. V shed 6 bases, J shed 7 bases, and the junction held 5 bases outside the gene matches. The V gene's germline CDR1 is MNHEY and CDR2 SVGAGI. The CDR3 spells CASRGTGDGGYTF. For the CDR3, the DNA is TGTGCCAGCAGGGGGACAGGGGATGGTGGCTACACCTTC.

The rearrangement joins TRBV7-3 to TRBJ2-1; D gene unclear. Trimming stripped 5 bases from V and 3 bases from J, with 11 bases between. From germline, CDR1 is SGHTA and CDR2 FQGTGA. CDR3 size: 14 residues. CDR3 bases: TGTGCCAGCAGCCCCGGGCAGATCTACAATGAGCAGTTCTTC. Translation gives CASSPGQIYNEQFF.